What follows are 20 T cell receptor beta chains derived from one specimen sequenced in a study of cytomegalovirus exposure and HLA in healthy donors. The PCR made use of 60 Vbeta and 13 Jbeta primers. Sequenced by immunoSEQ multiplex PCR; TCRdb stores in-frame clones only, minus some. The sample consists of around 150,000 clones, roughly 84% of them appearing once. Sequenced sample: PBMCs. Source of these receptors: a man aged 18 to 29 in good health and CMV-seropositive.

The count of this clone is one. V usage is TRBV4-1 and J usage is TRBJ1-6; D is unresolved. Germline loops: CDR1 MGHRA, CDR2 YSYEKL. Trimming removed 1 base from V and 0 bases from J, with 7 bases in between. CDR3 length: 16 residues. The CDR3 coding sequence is TGCGCCAGCAGCCAAGTTTGGCCCTCCTATAATTCACCCCTCCACTTT. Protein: CASSQVWPSYNSPLHF.

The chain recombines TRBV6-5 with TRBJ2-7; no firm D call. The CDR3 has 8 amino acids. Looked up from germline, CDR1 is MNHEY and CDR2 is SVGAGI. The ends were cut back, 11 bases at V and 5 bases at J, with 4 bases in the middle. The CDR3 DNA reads TGTGCCCCCAACGAGCAGTACTTC. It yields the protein CAPNEQYF.

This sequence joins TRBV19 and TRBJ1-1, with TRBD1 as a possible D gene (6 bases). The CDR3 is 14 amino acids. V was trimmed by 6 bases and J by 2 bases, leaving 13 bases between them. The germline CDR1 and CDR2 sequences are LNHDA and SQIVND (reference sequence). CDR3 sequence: CASRTRGFNTEAFF. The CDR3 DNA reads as TGTGCCAGTAGAACCAGGGGCTTCAACACTGAAGCTTTCTTT.

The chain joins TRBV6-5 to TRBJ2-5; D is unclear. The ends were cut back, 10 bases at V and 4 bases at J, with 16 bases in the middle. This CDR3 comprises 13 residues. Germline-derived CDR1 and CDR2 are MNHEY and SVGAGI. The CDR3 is CATGVGSLETQYF. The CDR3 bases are TGTGCCACGGGTGTCGGGTCATTAGAGACCCAGTACTTC.

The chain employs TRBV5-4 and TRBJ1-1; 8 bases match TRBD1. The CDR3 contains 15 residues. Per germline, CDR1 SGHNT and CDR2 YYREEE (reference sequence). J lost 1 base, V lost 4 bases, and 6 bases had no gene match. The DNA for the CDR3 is TGTGCCAGCAGCGCCACCGGACAGGGGAACACTGAAGCTTTCTTT. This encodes CASSATGQGNTEAFF.

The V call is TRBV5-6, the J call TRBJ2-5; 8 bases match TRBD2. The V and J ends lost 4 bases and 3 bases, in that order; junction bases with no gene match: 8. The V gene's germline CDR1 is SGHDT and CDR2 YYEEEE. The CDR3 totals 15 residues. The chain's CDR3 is CASSAVGGGKETQYF. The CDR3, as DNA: TGTGCCAGCAGCGCCGTCGGCGGGGGGAAAGAGACCCAGTACTTC.

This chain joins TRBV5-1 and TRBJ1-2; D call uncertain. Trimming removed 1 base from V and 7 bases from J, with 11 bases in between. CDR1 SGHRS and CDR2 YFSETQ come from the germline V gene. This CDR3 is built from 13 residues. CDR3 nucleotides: TGCGCCAGCAGCTTGCTTGAGGAAGGTGGCTACACCTTC. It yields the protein CASSLLEEGGYTF.

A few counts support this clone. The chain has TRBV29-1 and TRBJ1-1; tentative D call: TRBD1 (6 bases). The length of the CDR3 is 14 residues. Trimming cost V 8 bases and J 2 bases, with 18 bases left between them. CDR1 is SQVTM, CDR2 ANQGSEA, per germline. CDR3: CSSCAGTSNTEAFF. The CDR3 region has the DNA TGCAGCTCATGTGCCGGGACAAGTAACACTGAAGCTTTCTTT.

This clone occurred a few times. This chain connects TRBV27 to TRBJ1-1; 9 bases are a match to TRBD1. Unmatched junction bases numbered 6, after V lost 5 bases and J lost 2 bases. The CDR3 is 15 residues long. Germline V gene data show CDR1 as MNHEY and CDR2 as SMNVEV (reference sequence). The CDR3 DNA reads TGTGCCAGCAGTGGGACCACAGGGGGCAACACTGAAGCTTTCTTT. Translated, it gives CASSGTTGGNTEAFF.

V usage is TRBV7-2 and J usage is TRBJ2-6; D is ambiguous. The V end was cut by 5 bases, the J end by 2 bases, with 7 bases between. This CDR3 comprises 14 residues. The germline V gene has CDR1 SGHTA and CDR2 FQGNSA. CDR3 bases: TGTGCCAGCAGCCCCCGGGCTGGGGCCAACGTCCTGACTTTC. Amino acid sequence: CASSPRAGANVLTF.

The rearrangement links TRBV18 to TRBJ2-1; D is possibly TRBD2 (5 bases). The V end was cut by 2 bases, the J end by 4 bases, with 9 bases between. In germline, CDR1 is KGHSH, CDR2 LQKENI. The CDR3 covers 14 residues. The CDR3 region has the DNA TGTGCCAGCTCACCAGACGGACTTTACAATGAGCAGTTCTTC. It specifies CASSPDGLYNEQFF.

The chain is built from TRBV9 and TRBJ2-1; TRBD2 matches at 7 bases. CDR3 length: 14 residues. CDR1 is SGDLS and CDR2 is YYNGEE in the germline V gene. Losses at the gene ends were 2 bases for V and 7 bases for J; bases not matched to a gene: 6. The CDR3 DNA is TGTGCCAGCAGCGTTCGGGACTATCTTAATGAGCAGTTCTTC. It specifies CASSVRDYLNEQFF.

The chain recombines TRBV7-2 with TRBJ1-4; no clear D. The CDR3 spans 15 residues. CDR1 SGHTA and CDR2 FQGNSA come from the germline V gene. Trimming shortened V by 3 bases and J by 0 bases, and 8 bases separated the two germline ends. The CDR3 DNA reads TGTGCCAGCAGCTTTGGAGGCGCAACTAATGAAAAACTGTTTTTT. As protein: CASSFGGATNEKLFF.

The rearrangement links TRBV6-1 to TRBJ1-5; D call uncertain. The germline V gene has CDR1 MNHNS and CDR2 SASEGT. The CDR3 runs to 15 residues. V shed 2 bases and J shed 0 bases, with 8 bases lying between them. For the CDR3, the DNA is TGTGCCAGCAGTGAAACCGGGGATAGCAATCAGCCCCAGCATTTT. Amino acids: CASSETGDSNQPQHF.

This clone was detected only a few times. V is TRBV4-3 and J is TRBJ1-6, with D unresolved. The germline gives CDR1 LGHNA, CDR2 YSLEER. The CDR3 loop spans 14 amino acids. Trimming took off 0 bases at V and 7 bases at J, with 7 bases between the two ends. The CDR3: CASSQERWNSPLHF. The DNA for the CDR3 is TGCGCCAGCAGCCAAGAGCGGTGGAATTCACCCCTCCACTTT.

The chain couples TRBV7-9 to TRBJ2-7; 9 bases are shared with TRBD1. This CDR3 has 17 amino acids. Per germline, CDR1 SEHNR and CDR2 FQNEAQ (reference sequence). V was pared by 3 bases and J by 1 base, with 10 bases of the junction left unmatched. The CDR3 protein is CASSFKPGQGFSYEQYF. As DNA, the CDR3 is TGTGCCAGCAGCTTTAAACCGGGACAGGGATTTTCCTACGAGCAGTACTTC.

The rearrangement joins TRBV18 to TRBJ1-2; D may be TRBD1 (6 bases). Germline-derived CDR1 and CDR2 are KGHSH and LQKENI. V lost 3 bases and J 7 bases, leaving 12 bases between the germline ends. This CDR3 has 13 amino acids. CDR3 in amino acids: CASSPQDSSGYTF. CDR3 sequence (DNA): TGTGCCAGCTCACCTCAGGACAGCAGTGGCTACACCTTC. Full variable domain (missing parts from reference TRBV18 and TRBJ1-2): NAGVMQNPRHLVRRRGQEARLRCSPMKGHSHVYWYRQLPEEGLKFMVYLQKENIIDESGMPKERFSAEFPKEGPSILRIQQVVRGDSAAYFCASSPQDSSGYTFGSGTRLTVV.

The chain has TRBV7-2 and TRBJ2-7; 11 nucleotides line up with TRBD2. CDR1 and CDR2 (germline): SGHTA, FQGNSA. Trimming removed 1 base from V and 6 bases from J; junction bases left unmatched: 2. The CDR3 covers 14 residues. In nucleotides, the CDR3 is TGTGCCAGCAGCTTAGGCCTAGCGGGGGGCGAGCAGTACTTC. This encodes CASSLGLAGGEQYF. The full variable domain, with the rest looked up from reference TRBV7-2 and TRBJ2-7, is GAGVSQSPSNKVTEKGKDVELRCDPISGHTALYWYRQSLGQGLEFLIYFQGNSAPDKSGLPSDRFSAERTGGSVSTLTIQRTQQEDSAVYLCASSLGLAGGEQYFGPGTRLTVT.

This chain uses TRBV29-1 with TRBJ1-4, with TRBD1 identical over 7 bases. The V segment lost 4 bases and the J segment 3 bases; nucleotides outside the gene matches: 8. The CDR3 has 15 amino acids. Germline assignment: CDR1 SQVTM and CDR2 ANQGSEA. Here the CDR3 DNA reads TGCAGCGTTGTTTCCAGGGGGTCTGCTAATGAAAAACTGTTTTTT. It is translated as CSVVSRGSANEKLFF.

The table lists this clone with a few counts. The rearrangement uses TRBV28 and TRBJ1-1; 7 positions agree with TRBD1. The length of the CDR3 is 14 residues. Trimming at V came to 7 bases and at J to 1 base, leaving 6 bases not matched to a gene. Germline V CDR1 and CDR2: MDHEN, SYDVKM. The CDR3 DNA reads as TGTGCCAGCACCCTGGGACAGCCGAACACTGAAGCTTTCTTT. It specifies CASTLGQPNTEAFF.